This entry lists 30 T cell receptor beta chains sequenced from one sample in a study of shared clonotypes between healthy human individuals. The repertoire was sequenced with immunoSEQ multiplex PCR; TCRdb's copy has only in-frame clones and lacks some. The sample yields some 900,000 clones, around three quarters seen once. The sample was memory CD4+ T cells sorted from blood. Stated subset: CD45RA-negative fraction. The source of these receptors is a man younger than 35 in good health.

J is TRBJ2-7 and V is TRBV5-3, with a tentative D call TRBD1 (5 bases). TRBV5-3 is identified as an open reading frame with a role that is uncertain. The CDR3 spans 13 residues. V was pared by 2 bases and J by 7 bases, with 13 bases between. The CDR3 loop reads CARSFEWQGEQYF. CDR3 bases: TGTGCCAGAAGCTTTGAATGGCAGGGTGAGCAGTACTTC.

The CDR3 loop reads CASSTGTGGNEQFF. CDR3 bases: TGCGCCAGCAGTACAGGGACAGGGGGCAATGAGCAGTTCTTC. The chain couples TRBV5-1 to TRBJ2-1; 11 positions match TRBD1. V lost 5 bases and J lost 6; bases outside the gene matches: 4. Germline V gene sequence: CDR1 SGHRS, CDR2 YFSETQ. CDR3 length equals 14 residues.

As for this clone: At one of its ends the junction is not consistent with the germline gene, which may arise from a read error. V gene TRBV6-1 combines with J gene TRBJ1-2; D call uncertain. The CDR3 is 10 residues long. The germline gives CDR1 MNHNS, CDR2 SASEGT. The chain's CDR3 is CASRENNDLF. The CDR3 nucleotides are TGTGCCAGCAGAGAAAATAACGACCTCTTC.

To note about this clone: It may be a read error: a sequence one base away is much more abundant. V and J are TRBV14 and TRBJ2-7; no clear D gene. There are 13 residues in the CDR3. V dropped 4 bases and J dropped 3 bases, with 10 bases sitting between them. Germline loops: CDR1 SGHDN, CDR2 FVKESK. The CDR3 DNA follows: TGTGCCAGCAGCCGTTCGAGAAGCTACGAGCAGTACTTC. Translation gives CASSRSRSYEQYF. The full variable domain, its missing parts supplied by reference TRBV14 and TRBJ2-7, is EAGVTQFPSHSVIEKGQTVTLRCDPISGHDNLYWYRRVMGKEIKFLLHFVKESKQDESGMPNNRFLAERTGGTYSTLKVQPAELEDSGVYFCASSRSRSYEQYFGPGTRLTVT.

CDR3 residues: CAIRREGRVNEQFF. Written as DNA, the CDR3 is TGTGCCATCCGGCGGGAGGGCCGTGTGAATGAGCAGTTCTTC. V is TRBV10-3 and J is TRBJ2-1, with 9 bases matching TRBD2. CDR3 length: 14 amino acids. V gave up 8 bases and J gave up 7 bases; unmatched junction bases: 9. Germline V gene lookup returns CDR1 ENHRY and CDR2 SYGVKD.

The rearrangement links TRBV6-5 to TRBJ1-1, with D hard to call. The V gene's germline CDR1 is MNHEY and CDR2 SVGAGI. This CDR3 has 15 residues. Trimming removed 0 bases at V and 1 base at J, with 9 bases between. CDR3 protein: CASSYSQRTNTEAFF. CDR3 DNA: TGTGCCAGCAGTTACTCCCAGAGGACGAACACTGAAGCTTTCTTT.

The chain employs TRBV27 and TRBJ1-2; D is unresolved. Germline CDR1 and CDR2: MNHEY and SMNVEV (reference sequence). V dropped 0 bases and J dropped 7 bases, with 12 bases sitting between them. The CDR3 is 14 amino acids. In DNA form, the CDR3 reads TGTGCCAGCAGTTTATCGGGCCCATGGGGTGGCTACACCTTC. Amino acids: CASSLSGPWGGYTF.

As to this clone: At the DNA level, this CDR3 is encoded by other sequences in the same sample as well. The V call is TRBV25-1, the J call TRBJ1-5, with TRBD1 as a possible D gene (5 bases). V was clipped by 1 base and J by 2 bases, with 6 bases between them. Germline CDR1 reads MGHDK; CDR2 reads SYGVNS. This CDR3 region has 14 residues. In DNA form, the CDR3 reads TGTGCCAGCAGTGAATCGGGGGGCAATCAGCCCCAGCATTTT. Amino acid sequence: CASSESGGNQPQHF. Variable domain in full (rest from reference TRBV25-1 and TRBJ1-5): EADIYQTPRYLVIGTGKKITLECSQTMGHDKMYWYQQDPGMELHLIHYSYGVNSTEKGDLSSESTVSRIRTEHFPLTLESARPSHTSQYLCASSESGGNQPQHFGDGTRLSIL.

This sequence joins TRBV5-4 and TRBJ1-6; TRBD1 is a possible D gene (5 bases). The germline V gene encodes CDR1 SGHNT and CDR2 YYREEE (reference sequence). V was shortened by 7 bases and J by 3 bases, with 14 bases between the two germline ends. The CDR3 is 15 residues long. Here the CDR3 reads CASSPGTFYNSPLHF. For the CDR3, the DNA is TGTGCCAGCTCTCCCGGGACTTTCTATAATTCACCCCTCCACTTT.

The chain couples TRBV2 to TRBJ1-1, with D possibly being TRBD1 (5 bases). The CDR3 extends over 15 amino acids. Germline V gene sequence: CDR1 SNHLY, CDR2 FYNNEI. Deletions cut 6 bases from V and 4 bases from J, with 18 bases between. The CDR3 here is CASRTRTGGSTEAFF. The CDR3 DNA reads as TGTGCCAGCAGGACTCGGACGGGGGGATCCACTGAAGCTTTCTTT. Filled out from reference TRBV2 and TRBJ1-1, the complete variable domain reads EPEVTQTPSHQVTQMGQEVILRCVPISNHLYFYWYRQILGQKVEFLVSFYNNEISEKSEIFDDQFSVERPDGSNFTLKIRSTKLEDSAMYFCASRTRTGGSTEAFFGQGTRLTVV.

CDR3 sequence: CASSDSGSWNEQFF. The CDR3 DNA sequence: TGTGCCAGCAGCGATAGCGGAAGTTGGAATGAGCAGTTCTTC. V is TRBV7-6 and J is TRBJ2-1; D perhaps matches TRBD2 (6 bases). The germline V gene has CDR1 SGHVS and CDR2 FNYEAQ. V lost 5 bases and J lost 7, with 15 bases in between. The CDR3 has 14 residues.

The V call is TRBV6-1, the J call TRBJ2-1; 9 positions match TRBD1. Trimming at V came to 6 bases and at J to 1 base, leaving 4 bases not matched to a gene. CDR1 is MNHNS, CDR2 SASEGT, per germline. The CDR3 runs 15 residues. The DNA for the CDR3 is TGTGCCAGCAGGGGGACAGGGATGTCCTACAATGAGCAGTTCTTC. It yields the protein CASRGTGMSYNEQFF.

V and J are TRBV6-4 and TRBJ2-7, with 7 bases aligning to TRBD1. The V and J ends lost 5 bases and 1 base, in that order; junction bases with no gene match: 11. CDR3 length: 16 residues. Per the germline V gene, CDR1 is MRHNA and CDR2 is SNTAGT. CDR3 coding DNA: TGTGCCAGCAGTCCCCTGCCCGGGACAGCATCCTACGAGCAGTACTTC. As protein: CASSPLPGTASYEQYF.

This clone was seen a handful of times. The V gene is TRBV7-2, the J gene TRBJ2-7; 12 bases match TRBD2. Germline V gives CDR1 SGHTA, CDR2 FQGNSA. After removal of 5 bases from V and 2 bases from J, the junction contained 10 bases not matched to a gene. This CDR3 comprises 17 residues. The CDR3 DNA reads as TGTGCCAGCAGCGCGGAACAGACTAGCGGGAGCGCCTACGAGCAGTACTTC. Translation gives CASSAEQTSGSAYEQYF. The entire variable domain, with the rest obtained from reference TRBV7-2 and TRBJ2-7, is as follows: GAGVSQSPSNKVTEKGKDVELRCDPISGHTALYWYRQSLGQGLEFLIYFQGNSAPDKSGLPSDRFSAERTGGSVSTLTIQRTQQEDSAVYLCASSAEQTSGSAYEQYFGPGTRLTVT.

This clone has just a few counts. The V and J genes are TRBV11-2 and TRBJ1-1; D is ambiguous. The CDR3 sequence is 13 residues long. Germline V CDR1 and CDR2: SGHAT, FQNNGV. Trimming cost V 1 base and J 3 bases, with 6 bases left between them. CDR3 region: CASSLAYDTEAFF. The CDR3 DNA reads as TGTGCCAGCAGCTTAGCATATGACACTGAAGCTTTCTTT.

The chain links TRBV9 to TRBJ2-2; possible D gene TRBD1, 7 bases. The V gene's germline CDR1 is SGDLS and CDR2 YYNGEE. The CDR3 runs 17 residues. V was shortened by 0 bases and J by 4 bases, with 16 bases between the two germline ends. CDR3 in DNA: TGTGCCAGCAGCGTAGGAGTCGGGGGACAGATCACCGGGGAGCTGTTTTTT. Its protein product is CASSVGVGGQITGELFF.

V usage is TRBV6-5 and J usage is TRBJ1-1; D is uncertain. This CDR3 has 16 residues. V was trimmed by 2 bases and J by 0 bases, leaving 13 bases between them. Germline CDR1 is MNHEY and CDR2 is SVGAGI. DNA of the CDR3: TGTGCCAGCAGTTACGCTTTAGGGCGACTGAACACTGAAGCTTTCTTT. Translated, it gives CASSYALGRLNTEAFF.

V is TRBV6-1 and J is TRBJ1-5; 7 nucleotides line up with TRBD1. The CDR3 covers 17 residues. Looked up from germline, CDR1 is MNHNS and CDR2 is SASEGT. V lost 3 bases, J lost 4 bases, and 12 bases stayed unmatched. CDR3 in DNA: TGTGCCAGCAGTGACCCCTCCTCCGGACAGGCAAATCAGCCCCAGCATTTT. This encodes CASSDPSSGQANQPQHF.

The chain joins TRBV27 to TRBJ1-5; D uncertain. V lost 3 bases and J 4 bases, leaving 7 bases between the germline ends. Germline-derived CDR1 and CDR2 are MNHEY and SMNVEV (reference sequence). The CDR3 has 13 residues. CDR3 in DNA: TGTGCCAGCAGTTTGACACAGAATCAGCCCCAGCATTTT. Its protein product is CASSLTQNQPQHF.

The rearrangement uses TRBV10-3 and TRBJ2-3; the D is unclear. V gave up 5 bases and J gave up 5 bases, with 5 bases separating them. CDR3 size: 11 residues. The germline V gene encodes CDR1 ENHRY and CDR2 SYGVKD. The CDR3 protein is CAISRGDTQYF. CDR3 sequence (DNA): TGTGCCATCAGTAGAGGAGATACGCAGTATTTT.

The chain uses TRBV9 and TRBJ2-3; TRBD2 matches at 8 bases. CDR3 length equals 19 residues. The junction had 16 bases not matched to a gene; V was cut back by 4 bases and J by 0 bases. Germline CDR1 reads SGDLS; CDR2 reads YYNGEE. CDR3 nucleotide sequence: TGTGCCAGCAGCCCCCCCCCGGGGGGGGGCGAAACTAGCACAGATACGCAGTATTTT. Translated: CASSPPPGGGETSTDTQYF.

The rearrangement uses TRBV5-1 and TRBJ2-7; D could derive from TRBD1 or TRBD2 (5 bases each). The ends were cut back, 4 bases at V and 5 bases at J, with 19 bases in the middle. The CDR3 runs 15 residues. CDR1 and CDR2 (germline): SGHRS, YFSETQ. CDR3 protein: CASSVWDPRADEQYF. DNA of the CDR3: TGCGCCAGCAGCGTTTGGGACCCCCGGGCGGACGAGCAGTACTTC. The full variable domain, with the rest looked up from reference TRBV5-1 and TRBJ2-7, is KAGVTQTPRYLIKTRGQQVTLSCSPISGHRSVSWYQQTPGQGLQFLFEYFSETQRNKGNFPGRFSGRQFSNSRSEMNVSTLELGDSALYLCASSVWDPRADEQYFGPGTRLTVT.

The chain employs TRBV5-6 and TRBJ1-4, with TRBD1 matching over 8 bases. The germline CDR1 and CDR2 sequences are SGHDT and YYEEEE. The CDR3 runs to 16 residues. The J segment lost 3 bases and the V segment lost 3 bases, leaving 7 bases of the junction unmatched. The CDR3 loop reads CASSWGPGQANEKLFF. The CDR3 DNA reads TGTGCCAGCAGCTGGGGGCCGGGACAGGCTAATGAAAAACTGTTTTTT.

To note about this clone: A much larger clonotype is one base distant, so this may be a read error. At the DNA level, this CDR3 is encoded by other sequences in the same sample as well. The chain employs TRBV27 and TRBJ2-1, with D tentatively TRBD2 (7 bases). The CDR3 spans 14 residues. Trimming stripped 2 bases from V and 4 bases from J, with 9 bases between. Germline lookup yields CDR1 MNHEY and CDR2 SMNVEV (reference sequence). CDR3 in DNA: TGTGCCAGCAGTTTAGGGGGGGCGTACAATGAGCAGTTCTTC. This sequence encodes CASSLGGAYNEQFF.

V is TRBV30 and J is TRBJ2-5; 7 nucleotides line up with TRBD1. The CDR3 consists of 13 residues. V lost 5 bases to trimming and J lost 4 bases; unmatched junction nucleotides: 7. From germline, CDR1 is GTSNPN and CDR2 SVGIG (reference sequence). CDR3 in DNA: TGTGCCTGGGCCCTTCGACAGGGAGAGACCCAGTACTTC. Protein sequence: CAWALRQGETQYF.

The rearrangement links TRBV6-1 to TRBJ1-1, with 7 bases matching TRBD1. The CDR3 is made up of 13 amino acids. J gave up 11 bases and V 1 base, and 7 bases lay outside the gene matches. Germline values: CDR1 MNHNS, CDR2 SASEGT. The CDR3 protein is CASSEGQGVGAFF. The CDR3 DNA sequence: TGTGCCAGCAGTGAAGGACAGGGCGTAGGGGCTTTCTTT.

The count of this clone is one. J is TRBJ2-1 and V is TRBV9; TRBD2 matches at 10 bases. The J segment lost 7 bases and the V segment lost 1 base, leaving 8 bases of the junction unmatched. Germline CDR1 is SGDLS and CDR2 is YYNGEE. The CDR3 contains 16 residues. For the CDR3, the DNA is TGTGCCAGCAGCGTATCTGGGCTAGCGGGAGTAAATGAGCAGTTCTTC. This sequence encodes CASSVSGLAGVNEQFF.

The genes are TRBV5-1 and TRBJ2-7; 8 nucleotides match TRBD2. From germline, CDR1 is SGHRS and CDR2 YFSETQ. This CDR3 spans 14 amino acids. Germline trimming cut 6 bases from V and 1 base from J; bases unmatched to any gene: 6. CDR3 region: CASKRGPASYEQYF. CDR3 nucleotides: TGCGCCAGCAAGCGGGGGCCGGCTTCCTACGAGCAGTACTTC.

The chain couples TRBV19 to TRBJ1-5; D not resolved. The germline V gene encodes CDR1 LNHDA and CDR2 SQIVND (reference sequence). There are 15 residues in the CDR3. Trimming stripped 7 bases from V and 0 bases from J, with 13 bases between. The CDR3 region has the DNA TGTGCCAGTATATCGATGGGAAATAGCAATCAGCCCCAGCATTTT. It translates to CASISMGNSNQPQHF.

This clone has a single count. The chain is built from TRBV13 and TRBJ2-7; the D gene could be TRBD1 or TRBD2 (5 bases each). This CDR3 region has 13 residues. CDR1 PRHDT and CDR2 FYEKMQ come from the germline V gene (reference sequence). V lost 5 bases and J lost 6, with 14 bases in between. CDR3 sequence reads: CASSREGLSEQYF. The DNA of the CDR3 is TGTGCCAGCAGCCGCGAGGGGTTGAGCGAGCAGTACTTC.